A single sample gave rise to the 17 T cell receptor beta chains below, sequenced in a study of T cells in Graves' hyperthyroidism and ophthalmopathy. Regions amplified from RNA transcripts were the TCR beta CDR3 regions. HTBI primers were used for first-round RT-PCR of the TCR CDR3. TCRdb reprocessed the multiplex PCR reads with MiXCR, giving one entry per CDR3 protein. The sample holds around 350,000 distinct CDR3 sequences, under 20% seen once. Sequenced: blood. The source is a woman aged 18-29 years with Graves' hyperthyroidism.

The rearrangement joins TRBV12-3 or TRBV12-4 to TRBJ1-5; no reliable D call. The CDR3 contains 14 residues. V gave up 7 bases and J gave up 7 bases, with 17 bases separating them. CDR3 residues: CASTPPGRGQPQHF. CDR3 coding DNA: TGTGCCAGCACTCCCCCGGGAAGAGGCCAGCCCCAGCATTTT.

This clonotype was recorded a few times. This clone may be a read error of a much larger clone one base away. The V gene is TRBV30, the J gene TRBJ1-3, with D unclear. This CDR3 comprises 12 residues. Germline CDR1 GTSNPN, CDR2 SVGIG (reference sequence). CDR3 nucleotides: TGTGCCTGGAGTGTACGAGGAAGCACCATATATTTT. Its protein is CAWSVRGSTIYF.

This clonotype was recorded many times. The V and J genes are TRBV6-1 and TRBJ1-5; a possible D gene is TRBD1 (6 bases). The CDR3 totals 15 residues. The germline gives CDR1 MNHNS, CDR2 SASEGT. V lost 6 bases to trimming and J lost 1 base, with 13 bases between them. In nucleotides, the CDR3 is TGTGCCAGCAGAAGTGGGGGCTGGAGCAATCAGCCCCAGCATTTT. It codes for CASRSGGWSNQPQHF.

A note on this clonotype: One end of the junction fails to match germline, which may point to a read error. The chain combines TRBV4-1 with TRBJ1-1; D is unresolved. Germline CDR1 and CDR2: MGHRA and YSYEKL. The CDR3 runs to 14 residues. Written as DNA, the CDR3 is TGCGTCAGCAGCCGACACATCATGAACACTGAAGCTTTCTTT. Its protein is CVSSRHIMNTEAFF.

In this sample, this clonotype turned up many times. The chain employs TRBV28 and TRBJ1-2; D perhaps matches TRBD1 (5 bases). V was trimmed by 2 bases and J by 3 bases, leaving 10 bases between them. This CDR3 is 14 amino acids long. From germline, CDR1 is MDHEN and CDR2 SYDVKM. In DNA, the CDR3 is TGTGCCAGCAGTTTAGCGGGGGTCTACTATGGCTACACCTTC. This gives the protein CASSLAGVYYGYTF.

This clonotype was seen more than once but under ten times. Here the CDR3 DNA reads TGTGCCAGCACACGGGGTGGTAGAGCCGGGGAGCTGTTTTTT. Amino acids: CASTRGGRAGELFF. V and J are TRBV12-3 or TRBV12-4 and TRBJ2-2; D may be TRBD2 (5 bases). This CDR3 region has 14 residues. Between the trimmed V and J ends, which lost 7 bases and 6 bases, there was a span of 15 bases.

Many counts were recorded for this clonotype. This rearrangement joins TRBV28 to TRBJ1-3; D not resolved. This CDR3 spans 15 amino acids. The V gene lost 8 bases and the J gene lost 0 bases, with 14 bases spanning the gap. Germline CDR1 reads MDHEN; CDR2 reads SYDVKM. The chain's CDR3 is CASPLRICSGNTIYF. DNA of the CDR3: TGTGCCAGCCCCCTTCGGATTTGCTCTGGAAACACCATATATTTT. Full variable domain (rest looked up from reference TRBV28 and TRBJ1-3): DVKVTQSSRYLVKRTGEKVFLECVQDMDHENMFWYRQDPGLGLRLIYFSYDVKMKEKGDIPEGYSVSREKKERFSLILESASTNQTSMYLCASPLRICSGNTIYFGEGSWLTVV.

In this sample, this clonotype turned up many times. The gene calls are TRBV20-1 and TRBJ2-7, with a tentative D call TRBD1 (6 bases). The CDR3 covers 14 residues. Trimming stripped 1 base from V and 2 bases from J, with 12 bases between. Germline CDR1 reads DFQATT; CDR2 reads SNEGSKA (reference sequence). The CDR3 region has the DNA TGCAGTGCTAGAGGAGGGACACCCGCCTACGAGCAGTACTTC. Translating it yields CSARGGTPAYEQYF.

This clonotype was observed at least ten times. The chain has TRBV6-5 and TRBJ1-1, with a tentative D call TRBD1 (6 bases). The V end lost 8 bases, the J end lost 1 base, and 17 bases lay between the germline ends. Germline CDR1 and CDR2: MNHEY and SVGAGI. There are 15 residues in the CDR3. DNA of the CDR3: TGTGCCAGCCATTGGACAGCCAACACGAACACTGAAGCTTTCTTT. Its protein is CASHWTANTNTEAFF.

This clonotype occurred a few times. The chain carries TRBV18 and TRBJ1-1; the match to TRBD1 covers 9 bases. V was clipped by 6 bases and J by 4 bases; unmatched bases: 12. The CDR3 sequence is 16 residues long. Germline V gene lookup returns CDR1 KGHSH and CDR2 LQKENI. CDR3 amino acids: CASSLRDRVLGTEAFF. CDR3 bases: TGTGCCAGCTCTCTCCGGGACAGGGTATTGGGCACTGAAGCTTTCTTT.

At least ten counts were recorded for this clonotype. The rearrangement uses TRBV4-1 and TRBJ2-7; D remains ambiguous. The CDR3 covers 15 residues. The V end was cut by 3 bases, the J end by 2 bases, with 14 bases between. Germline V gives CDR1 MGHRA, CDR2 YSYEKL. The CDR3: CASSQANRQAYEQYF. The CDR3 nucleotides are TGCGCCAGCAGCCAGGCGAATCGGCAGGCCTACGAGCAGTACTTC.

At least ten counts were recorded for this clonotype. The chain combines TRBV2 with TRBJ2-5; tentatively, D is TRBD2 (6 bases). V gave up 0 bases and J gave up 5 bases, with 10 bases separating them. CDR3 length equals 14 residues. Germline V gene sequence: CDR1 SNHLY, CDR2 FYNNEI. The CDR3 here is CASSEAWGRETQYF. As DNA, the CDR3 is TGTGCCAGCAGTGAAGCTTGGGGGAGGGAGACCCAGTACTTC.

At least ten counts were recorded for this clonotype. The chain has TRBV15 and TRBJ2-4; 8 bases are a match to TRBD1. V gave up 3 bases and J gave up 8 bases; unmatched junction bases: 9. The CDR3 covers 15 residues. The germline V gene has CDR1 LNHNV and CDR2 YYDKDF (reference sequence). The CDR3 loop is CATSRRTGWSDIQYF. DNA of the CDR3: TGTGCCACCAGCAGGCGGACAGGGTGGTCGGACATTCAGTACTTC.

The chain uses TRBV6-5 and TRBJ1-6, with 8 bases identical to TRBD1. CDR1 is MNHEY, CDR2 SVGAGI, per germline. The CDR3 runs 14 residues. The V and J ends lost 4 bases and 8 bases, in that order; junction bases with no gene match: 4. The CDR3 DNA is TGTGCCAGCAGTTCCAGGACAGGGCATTCACCCCTCCACTTT. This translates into CASSSRTGHSPLHF.

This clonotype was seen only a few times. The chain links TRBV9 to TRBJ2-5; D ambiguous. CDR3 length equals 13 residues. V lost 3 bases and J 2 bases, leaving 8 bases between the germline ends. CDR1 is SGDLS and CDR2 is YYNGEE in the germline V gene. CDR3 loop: CASSGSQQETQYF. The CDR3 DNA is TGTGCCAGCAGCGGAAGTCAGCAAGAGACCCAGTACTTC.

The CDR3 region is CASSYSTGDSGRMTDTQYF. The CDR3 DNA reads TGTGCCAGCAGTTACTCGACCGGGGATAGCGGGAGGATGACAGATACGCAGTATTTT. The chain has TRBV6-2 or TRBV6-3 and TRBJ2-3; TRBD2 agrees at 10 bases. V lost 0 bases and J lost 3; bases outside the gene matches: 12. There are 19 residues in the CDR3. Germline V gene data show CDR1 as MNHEY and CDR2 as SVGEGT.

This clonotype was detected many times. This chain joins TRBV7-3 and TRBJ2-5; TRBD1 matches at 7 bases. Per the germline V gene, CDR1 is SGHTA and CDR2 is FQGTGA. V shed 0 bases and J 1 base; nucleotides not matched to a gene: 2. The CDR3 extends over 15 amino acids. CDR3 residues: CASSLTGGVQETQYF. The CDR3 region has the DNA TGTGCCAGCAGCTTAACAGGGGGCGTCCAAGAGACCCAGTACTTC. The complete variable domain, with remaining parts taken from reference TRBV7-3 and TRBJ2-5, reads GAGVSQTPSNKVTEKGKYVELRCDPISGHTALYWYRQSLGQGPEFLIYFQGTGAADDSGLPNDRFFAVRPEGSVSTLKIQRTERGDSAVYLCASSLTGGVQETQYFGPGTRLLVL.